Listed below are T cell receptor beta chains from one sample, sequenced in a study of OX40 agonist ivuxolimab in advanced cancers. Assay used: immunoSEQ multiplex PCR; TCRdb lists only in-frame clones, some missing. The sample has about 80,000 clones, approximately 84% seen once. The starting material was CD4+ or CD8+ T cells sorted from blood, obtained in a trial of the OX40 agonist ivuxolimab. These receptors originate from an adult with an advanced solid tumor such as melanoma, head and neck, liver or kidney cancer. CDR3s include the opening cysteine and the closing phenylalanine or tryptophan. The D gene is left open where the match is weak. Rows may omit the clone size; those that give it use once, few, many or a size class.

>TRBJ2-7|17|TRBV5-1|TRBD2|NA
CASSLNTGRAGTYEQYF
TGCGCCAGCAGCTTGAATACCGGGAGGGCCGGTACCTACGAGCAGTACTTC
>TRBJ2-7|12|TRBV7-9|NA|NA
CASRGGLDEQYF
TGTGCCAGCCGTGGGGGTCTTGACGAGCAGTACTTC
>TRBJ2-1|16|TRBV5-1|TRBD1|NA
CASQAATGGVVDEQFF
TGCGCCAGCCAAGCCGCAACAGGGGGTGTAGTGGATGAGCAGTTCTTC
>TRBJ2-7|18|TRBV14|TRBD2|NA
CASSQVGGGLAGFYEQYF
TGTGCCAGCAGCCAAGTTGGCGGAGGACTAGCGGGGTTCTACGAGCAGTACTTC
>TRBJ2-2|15|TRBV5-4|NA|few
CASSLVRASTGELFF
TGTGCCAGCAGCTTGGTGCGGGCTAGCACCGGGGAGCTGTTTTTT
>TRBJ1-5|14|TRBV9|NA|NA
CASSVGAQNQPQHF
TGTGCCAGCAGCGTAGGGGCCCAGAATCAGCCCCAGCATTTT
>TRBJ2-3|14|TRBV27|NA|few
CADLGIQNTDTQYF
TGTGCCGACCTTGGGATCCAAAACACAGATACGCAGTATTTT
>TRBJ2-1|13|TRBV10-1|TRBD1|once
CASSPTDRDEQFF
TGCGCCAGCAGTCCCACTGACAGGGATGAGCAGTTCTTC
>TRBJ1-6|16|TRBV4-3|NA|NA
CASSYGGGSHNSPLHF
TGCGCCAGCAGCTACGGGGGGGGGTCCCATAATTCACCCCTCCACTTT
>TRBJ2-6|15|TRBV30|NA|few
CAWSGLYSGANVLTF
TGTGCCTGGAGTGGGTTATACTCTGGGGCCAACGTCCTGACTTTC
>TRBJ2-7|13|TRBV5-8|TRBD1|NA
CASRGTGYYEQYF
TGTGCCAGCAGGGGGACAGGGTATTACGAGCAGTACTTC
>TRBJ2-7|19|TRBV10-3|TRBD2|NA
CAISDELHVGRGGSYEQYF
TGTGCCATCAGTGATGAGCTCCACGTCGGGCGGGGGGGCTCCTACGAGCAGTACTTC
>TRBJ1-1|22|TRBV4-1|NA|NA
CASSQEYVDSSFLLEMNTEAFF
TGCGCCAGCAGCCAAGAATACGTAGACTCCTCCTTTTTATTAGAAATGAACACTGAAGCTTTCTTT
>TRBJ2-5|14|TRBV15|NA|NA
CATSRTLGEGTQYF
TGTGCCACCAGCAGAACCCTCGGTGAGGGGACCCAGTACTTC
>TRBJ2-7|13|TRBV27|TRBD1|NA
CASSWGQGYEQYF
TGTGCCAGCAGTTGGGGACAGGGCTACGAGCAGTACTTC
>TRBJ2-7|11|TRBV6-1|NA|NA
CASGDSYEQYF
TGTGCCAGCGGGGATTCCTACGAGCAGTACTTC
>TRBJ2-3|16|TRBV5-4|TRBD2|NA
CASSQEVTRGADTQYF
TGTGCCAGCAGCCAAGAGGTGACTCGGGGGGCAGATACGCAGTATTTT
>TRBJ1-1|13|TRBV10-3|NA|few
CAIRGAPDTEAFF
TGTGCCATCAGGGGTGCGCCAGACACTGAAGCTTTCTTT
>TRBJ1-1|13|TRBV30|NA|NA
CAWSVNALRGAFF
TGTGCCTGGAGTGTAAACGCCCTCCGGGGAGCTTTCTTT
>TRBJ1-3|15|TRBV5-6|TRBD1|NA
CASSPTGGTGNTIYF
TGTGCCAGCAGCCCGACAGGGGGCACTGGAAACACCATATATTTT
>TRBJ2-1|14|TRBV10-1|TRBD2|NA
CASREGLADGEQFF
TGCGCCAGCAGGGAGGGACTAGCGGATGGCGAGCAGTTCTTC
>TRBJ1-4|15|TRBV6-6|TRBD1|NA
CASAPGGDEDEKLFF
TGTGCCAGCGCTCCAGGGGGAGACGAGGATGAAAAACTGTTTTTT
>TRBJ2-6|17|TRBV5-1|NA|NA
CASSPGPIVRGANVLTF
TGCGCCAGCAGCCCGGGGCCGATCGTGAGGGGGGCCAACGTCCTGACTTTC
>TRBJ2-7|14|TRBV2|TRBD2|NA
CASRRTSGRDEQYF
TGTGCCAGCAGGAGGACTAGCGGAAGGGACGAGCAGTACTTC
>TRBJ2-5|13|TRBV25-1|NA|NA
CASSAGGQETQYF
TGTGCCAGCAGCGCCGGCGGACAAGAGACCCAGTACTTC
>TRBJ2-3|13|TRBV10-3|NA|NA
CAISDHGGGTQYF
TGTGCCATCAGTGACCATGGTGGGGGTACGCAGTATTTT
>TRBJ2-1|14|TRBV27|TRBD2|NA
CASSLWTSNNEQFF
TGTGCCAGCAGTTTATGGACTAGCAACAATGAGCAGTTCTTC